This T cell receptor beta chain was identified during a study of Graves' ophthalmopathy and Graves' hyperthyroidism. Broader study findings: In blood, most expanded thyroid clonotypes above 0.001 frequency were also detected. The study's model predicted ophthalmopathy progression at over 55% sensitivity and 72% to 85% specificity.

Investigators amplified TCR beta CDR3 regions from RNA transcripts. Second-round multiplex PCR came after a first-round RT-PCR that employed HTBI primers. TCRdb reprocessed the multiplex PCR reads via MiXCR and lists one record per CDR3 protein. The sample contains roughly 1.1 million distinct CDR3 sequences, 35% to 40% of which appear only once. Germline assignment: CDR1 PRHDT and CDR2 FYEKMQ (reference sequence). V lost 5 bases to trimming and J lost 3 bases; unmatched junction nucleotides: 8. The CDR3 covers 15 residues. With regard to this clonotype: Its specificity is unknown.

The receptor was isolated from an adult man with Graves' hyperthyroidism. Sequenced: peripheral blood or thyroid tissue (not recorded which). J is TRBJ2-7 and V is TRBV13; TRBD2 aligns across 9 bases. CDR3 DNA sequence: TGTGCCAGCAGCGCTAGCGGGAAAATGGTCTACGAGCAGTACTTC. It specifies CASSASGKMVYEQYF.